This passage covers 12 T cell receptor beta chains from one sample sequenced in a study of CD8 T cells in ankylosing spondylitis. Points from the study as a whole: It appeared that ankylosing spondylitis blood was characterized by a TCR beta motif of seven or eight highly homologous variants.

Using its own MiXCR run on the 5' RACE reads, TCRdb lists one record per CDR3 protein. The data contain 470,000 or so distinct CDR3 sequences, 20% to 30% of them seen just once; the ten biggest clones take up about 0.92%. For these receptors, no antigen is known. The sample was blood, either unsorted or a sorted T cell fraction (not recorded which). All receptors derive from a male donor with ankylosing spondylitis.

The chain combines TRBV14 with TRBJ2-1; D tentatively fits TRBD1 or TRBD2 (5 bases each). V lost 4 bases and J 10 bases, leaving 17 bases between the germline ends. Germline CDR1 and CDR2: SGHDN and FVKESK. CDR3 length: 14 residues. DNA for the CDR3: TGTGCCAGCAGCCCCCTGAGGGGTGAGGGGGAGCAGTTCTTC. This gives the protein CASSPLRGEGEQFF.

The rearrangement joins TRBV20-1 to TRBJ1-6, with a weak D call TRBD1 (6 bases). CDR1 is DFQATT, CDR2 SNEGSKA, per germline (reference sequence). Between the trimmed V and J ends, which lost 0 bases and 8 bases, there was a span of 14 bases. The CDR3 sequence is 15 residues long. The CDR3 sequence: CSARDRGGEDSPLHF. The CDR3 coding sequence is TGCAGTGCTAGAGATAGGGGGGGAGAGGATTCACCCCTCCACTTT.

This chain's CDR3 is CSARVTGTGSNNEQFF. Here the CDR3 DNA reads TGCAGTGCTAGAGTAACCGGGACAGGGTCCAACAATGAGCAGTTCTTC. The V call is TRBV20-1, the J call TRBJ2-1, with 9 bases aligning to TRBD1. CDR3 length: 16 residues. V gave up 1 base and J gave up 5 bases; unmatched junction bases: 9. From germline, CDR1 is DFQATT and CDR2 SNEGSKA (reference sequence).

This clonotype appeared a few times. The rearrangement joins TRBV5-6 to TRBJ2-7; D might be TRBD1 (5 bases). The ends were cut back, 1 base at V and 2 bases at J, with 13 bases in the middle. The germline V gene has CDR1 SGHDT and CDR2 YYEEEE. The CDR3 consists of 15 residues. CDR3 nucleotides: TGTGCCAGCAGCTTGTTGGGGCCTGGGGCCTACGAGCAGTACGTC. Protein sequence: CASSLLGPGAYEQYV.

The V call is TRBV6-1, the J call TRBJ2-2, with D tentatively TRBD1 (5 bases). CDR1 MNHNS and CDR2 SASEGT come from the germline V gene. The CDR3 is 16 residues long. V was pared by 0 bases and J by 2 bases, with 10 bases between. The CDR3 sequence: CASSEAGRTNTGELFF. The CDR3 DNA follows: TGTGCCAGCAGTGAAGCGGGGCGCACAAACACCGGGGAGCTGTTTTTT.

CDR3 residues: CASRQQGASGTEAFF. CDR3 DNA: TGTGCCAGCAGGCAACAGGGGGCGTCGGGCACTGAAGCTTTCTTT. The V call is TRBV6-2 or TRBV6-3, the J call TRBJ1-1, with 9 bases lining up with TRBD1. CDR1 is MNHEY, CDR2 SVGEGT, per germline. This CDR3 has 15 residues. V dropped 6 bases and J dropped 4; count of bases not matched to a gene: 9.

This clonotype occurred a few times. The chain recombines TRBV7-9 with TRBJ2-1; no reliable D call. V lost 4 bases and J lost 0, with 16 bases in between. The CDR3 spans 17 residues. CDR1 and CDR2 from the germline V gene are SEHNR and FQNEAQ (reference sequence). CDR3: CASSWGFASSSYNEQFF. CDR3 sequence (DNA): TGTGCCAGCAGCTGGGGTTTTGCGTCGAGCTCCTACAATGAGCAGTTCTTC.

The chain carries TRBV20-1 and TRBJ2-1, with 8 bases that match TRBD2. This CDR3 contains 15 residues. Germline V lookup: CDR1 DFQATT, CDR2 SNEGSKA (reference sequence). V gave up 3 bases and J gave up 4 bases; unmatched junction bases: 8. The DNA of the CDR3 is TGCAGTGCTAGGGGGGTAGCGGGAAAATACAATGAGCAGTTCTTC. It encodes CSARGVAGKYNEQFF.

This clonotype turned up a few times. The rearrangement uses TRBV7-8 and TRBJ2-1; a possible D gene is TRBD1 (6 bases). Looked up from germline, CDR1 is SGHVS and CDR2 is FQNEAQ. The CDR3 has 16 residues. V shed 5 bases and J shed 3 bases, with 17 bases lying between them. The CDR3 reads CASSLDRRIGYNEQFF. The CDR3 nucleotides are TGTGCCAGCAGCCTAGACAGGCGCATTGGCTACAATGAGCAGTTCTTC.

In this sample, this clonotype turned up a few times. V usage is TRBV20-1 and J usage is TRBJ1-5; the match to TRBD1 covers 10 bases. This CDR3 has 13 amino acids. V shed 1 base and J 6 bases; nucleotides not matched to a gene: 0. Germline CDR1 and CDR2: DFQATT and SNEGSKA (reference sequence). The CDR3 nucleotides are TGCAGTGCTAGAGGGACAGGGGGTCAGCCCCAGCATTTT. This sequence encodes CSARGTGGQPQHF.

The rearrangement uses TRBV18 and TRBJ2-3; 9 bases line up with TRBD1. From germline, CDR1 is KGHSH and CDR2 LQKENI. Trimming at V came to 3 bases and at J to 3 bases, leaving 7 bases not matched to a gene. The CDR3 consists of 16 residues. This CDR3 reads CASSPLTGQGTDTQYF. The CDR3, as DNA: TGTGCCAGCTCACCGCTGACGGGACAGGGAACAGATACGCAGTATTTT.

V gene TRBV20-1 combines with J gene TRBJ1-5, with 10 bases identical to TRBD1. The germline gives CDR1 DFQATT, CDR2 SNEGSKA (reference sequence). The CDR3 has 15 residues. The V gene end was trimmed by 6 bases and the J gene end by 6 bases; junction bases not matched to a gene: 11. In DNA, the CDR3 is TGCAGTGCGAGCCGTCGGGACAGGGGAGGTCAGCCCCAGCATTTT. Residues: CSASRRDRGGQPQHF.